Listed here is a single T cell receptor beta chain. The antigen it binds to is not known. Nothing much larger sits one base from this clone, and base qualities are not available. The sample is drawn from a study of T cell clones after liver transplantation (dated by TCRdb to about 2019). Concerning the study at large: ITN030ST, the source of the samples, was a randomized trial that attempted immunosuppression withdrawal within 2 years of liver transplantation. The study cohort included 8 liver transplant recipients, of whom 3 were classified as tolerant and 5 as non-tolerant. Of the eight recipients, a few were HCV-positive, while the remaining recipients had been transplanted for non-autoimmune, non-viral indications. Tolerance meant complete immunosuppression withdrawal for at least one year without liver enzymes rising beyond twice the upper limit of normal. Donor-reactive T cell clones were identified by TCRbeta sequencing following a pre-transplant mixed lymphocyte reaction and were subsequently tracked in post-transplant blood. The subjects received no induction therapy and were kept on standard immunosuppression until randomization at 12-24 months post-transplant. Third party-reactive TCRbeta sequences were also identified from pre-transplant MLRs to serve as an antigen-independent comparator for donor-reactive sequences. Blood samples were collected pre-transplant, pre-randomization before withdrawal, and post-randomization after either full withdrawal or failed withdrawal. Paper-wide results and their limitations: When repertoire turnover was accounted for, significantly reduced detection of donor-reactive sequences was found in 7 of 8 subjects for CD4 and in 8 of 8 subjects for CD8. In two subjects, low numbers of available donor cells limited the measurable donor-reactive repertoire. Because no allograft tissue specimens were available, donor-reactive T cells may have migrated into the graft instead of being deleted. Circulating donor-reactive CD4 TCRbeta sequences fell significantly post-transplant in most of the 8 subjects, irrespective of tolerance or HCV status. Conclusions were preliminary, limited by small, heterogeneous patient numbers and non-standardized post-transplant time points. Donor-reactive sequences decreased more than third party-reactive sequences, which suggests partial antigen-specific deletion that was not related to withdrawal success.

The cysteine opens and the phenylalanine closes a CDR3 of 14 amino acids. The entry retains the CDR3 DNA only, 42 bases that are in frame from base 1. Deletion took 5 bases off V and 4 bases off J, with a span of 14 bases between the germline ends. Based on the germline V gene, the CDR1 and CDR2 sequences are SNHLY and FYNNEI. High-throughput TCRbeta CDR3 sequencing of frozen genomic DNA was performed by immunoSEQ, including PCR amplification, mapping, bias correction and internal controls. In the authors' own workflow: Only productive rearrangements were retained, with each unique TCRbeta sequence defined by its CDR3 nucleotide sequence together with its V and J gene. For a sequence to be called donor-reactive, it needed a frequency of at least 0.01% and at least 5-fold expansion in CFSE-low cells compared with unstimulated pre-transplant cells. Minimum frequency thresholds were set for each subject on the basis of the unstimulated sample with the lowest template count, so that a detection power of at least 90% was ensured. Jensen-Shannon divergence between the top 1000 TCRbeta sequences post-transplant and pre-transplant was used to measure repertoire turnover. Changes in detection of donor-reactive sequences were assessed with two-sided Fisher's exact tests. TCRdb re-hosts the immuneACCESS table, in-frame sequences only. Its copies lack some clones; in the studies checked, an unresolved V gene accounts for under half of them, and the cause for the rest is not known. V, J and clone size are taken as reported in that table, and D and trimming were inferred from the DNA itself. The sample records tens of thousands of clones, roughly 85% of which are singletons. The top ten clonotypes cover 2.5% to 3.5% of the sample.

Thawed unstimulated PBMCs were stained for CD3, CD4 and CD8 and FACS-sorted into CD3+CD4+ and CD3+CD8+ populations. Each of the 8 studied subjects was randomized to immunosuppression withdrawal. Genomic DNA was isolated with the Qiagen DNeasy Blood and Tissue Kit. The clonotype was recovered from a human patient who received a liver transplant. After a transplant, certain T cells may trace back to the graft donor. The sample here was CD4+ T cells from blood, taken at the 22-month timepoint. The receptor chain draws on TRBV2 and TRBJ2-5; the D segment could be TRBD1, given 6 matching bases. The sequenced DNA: TGTGCCAGCAGTTTTACAGGGAACGGAGAGACCCAGTACTTC. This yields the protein CASSFTGNGETQYF.